These 2 T cell receptor beta chains share one sample of origin, sequenced in a study of T cells after yellow fever vaccination. From the 5' RACE reads, TCRdb called clonotypes with MiXCR, one entry per CDR3 protein. The sample holds hundreds of thousands of distinct CDR3 sequences, approximately 19% seen once. The sequences come from PBMCs, collected before the yellow fever booster vaccination. These TCRs come from a man aged 18 to 30 who received the YFV17D yellow fever vaccine.

This clonotype occurred many times. The chain joins TRBV3-2 to TRBJ2-2; the table assigns TRBD2, which was not confirmed against the DNA. TRBV3-2 represents a pseudogene. The CDR3 sequence is 16 residues long. The CDR3 is CASSQGTSDYTGELFF. The CDR3, as DNA: TGTGCCAGCAGCCAAGGGACTAGCGACTACACCGGGGAGCTGTTTTTT.

This clonotype was observed once. The chain links TRBV5-6 to TRBJ1-4, with D unresolved. The CDR3 is made up of 14 amino acids. Germline CDR1 reads SGHDT; CDR2 reads YYEEEE. With 5 bases removed from V and 8 bases from J, the gap between germline ends came to 16 bases. The CDR3 DNA reads as TGTGCCAGCAGTATAGAGGGTCCTTACGAAAAACTGTTTTTT. Protein product: CASSIEGPYEKLFF.